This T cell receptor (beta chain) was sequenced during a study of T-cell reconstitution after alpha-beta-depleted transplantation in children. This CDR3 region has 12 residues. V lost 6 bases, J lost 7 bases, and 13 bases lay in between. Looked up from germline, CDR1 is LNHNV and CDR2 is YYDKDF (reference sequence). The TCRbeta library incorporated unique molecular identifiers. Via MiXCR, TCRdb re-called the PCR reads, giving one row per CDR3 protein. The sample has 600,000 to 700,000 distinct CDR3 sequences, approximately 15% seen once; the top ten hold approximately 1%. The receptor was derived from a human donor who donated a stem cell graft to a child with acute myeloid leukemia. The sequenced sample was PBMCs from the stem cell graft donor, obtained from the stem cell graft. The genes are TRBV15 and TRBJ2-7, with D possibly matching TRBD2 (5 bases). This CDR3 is CATRDLREEQYF. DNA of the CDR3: TGTGCCACCAGGGACCTACGGGAAGAGCAGTACTTC. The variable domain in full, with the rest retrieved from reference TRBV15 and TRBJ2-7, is DAMVIQNPRYQVTQFGKPVTLSCSQTLNHNVMYWYQQKSSQAPKLLFHYYDKDFNNEADTPDNFQSRRPNTSFCFLDIRSPGLGDTAMYLCATRDLREEQYFGPGTRLTVT.